This passage covers 11 T cell receptor beta chains from one sample sequenced in a study of OX40 agonist ivuxolimab in advanced cancers. Generated by immunoSEQ multiplex PCR, the TCRdb table keeps only in-frame clones and is missing some. The table records about 54,000 clones, roughly 81% of them present only once. The specimen comprised CD4+ or CD8+ T cells sorted from blood, sampled in a trial of the OX40 agonist ivuxolimab. Receptors were obtained from an adult with an advanced solid tumor such as melanoma, head and neck, liver or kidney cancer.

This rearrangement joins TRBV19 to TRBJ2-1; tentative D call: TRBD2 (6 bases). Germline CDR1 and CDR2: LNHDA and SQIVND (reference sequence). Deletions cut 4 bases from V and 7 bases from J, with 17 bases between. The length of the CDR3 is 15 residues. CDR3 DNA: TGTGCCAGTAGTAAACCGGGAGACACGAAAAATGAGCAGTTCTTC. As protein: CASSKPGDTKNEQFF.

The genes are TRBV7-9 and TRBJ1-2; 7 bases agree with TRBD1. CDR1 SEHNR and CDR2 FQNEAQ come from the germline V gene (reference sequence). Losses at the gene ends were 5 bases for V and 2 bases for J; bases not matched to a gene: 17. This CDR3 has 18 amino acids. The CDR3 nucleotides read TGTGCCAGCAGCCGTCGTCGACAGGGTACAGGCGGGAACTATGGCTACACCTTC. This translates into CASSRRRQGTGGNYGYTF.

V is TRBV4-3 and J is TRBJ2-2; 8 nucleotides match TRBD2. Trimming cost V 3 bases and J 5 bases; bases outside gene matches: 5. The CDR3 extends over 15 amino acids. Germline CDR1 is LGHNA and CDR2 is YSLEER. CDR3 loop: CASSQGTRITGELFF. The CDR3 DNA follows: TGCGCCAGCAGCCAGGGGACTAGGATTACCGGGGAGCTGTTTTTT.

The J gene is TRBJ2-3, the V gene TRBV4-3; 7 nucleotides agree with TRBD2. CDR3 length: 16 residues. V was pared by 1 base and J by 6 bases, with 10 bases of the junction left unmatched. CDR1 and CDR2 (germline): LGHNA, YSLEER. The CDR3 loop reads CASSQASSGVGDTQYF. The CDR3 coding sequence is TGCGCCAGCAGCCAAGCGTCCAGCGGGGTGGGGGATACGCAGTATTTT.

This chain joins TRBV5-1 and TRBJ2-3, with D perhaps matching TRBD2 (6 bases). The CDR3 spans 16 residues. Germline values: CDR1 SGHRS, CDR2 YFSETQ. Trimming removed 3 bases at V and 0 bases at J, with 14 bases between. The CDR3 sequence: CASSSITAGSTDTQYF. The CDR3, as DNA: TGCGCCAGCAGCTCTATCACGGCGGGGAGCACAGATACGCAGTATTTT. Variable domain in full (rest from reference TRBV5-1 and TRBJ2-3): KAGVTQTPRYLIKTRGQQVTLSCSPISGHRSVSWYQQTPGQGLQFLFEYFSETQRNKGNFPGRFSGRQFSNSRSEMNVSTLELGDSALYLCASSSITAGSTDTQYFGPGTRLTVL.

The J gene is TRBJ2-7, the V gene TRBV19; a weak D match, TRBD1 (7 bases). The germline gives CDR1 LNHDA, CDR2 SQIVND (reference sequence). Trimming shortened V by 5 bases and J by 7 bases, and 18 bases separated the two germline ends. The CDR3 consists of 14 residues. The CDR3 DNA reads as TGTGCCAGTAGTTCCGGACCCCAGGGGGGAGAGCAGTACTTC. This gives the protein CASSSGPQGGEQYF.

The chain has TRBV7-6 and TRBJ2-3; D possibly corresponds to TRBD1 (5 bases). The V gene lost 1 base and the J gene lost 5 bases, with 10 bases spanning the gap. The CDR3 is 14 residues long. Germline lookup yields CDR1 SGHVS and CDR2 FNYEAQ. CDR3 in amino acids: CASSLGAGRDTQYF. CDR3 coding DNA: TGTGCCAGCAGCTTAGGGGCAGGGCGAGATACGCAGTATTTT.

The chain joins TRBV28 to TRBJ1-5, with a tentative D call TRBD1 (5 bases). V lost 3 bases, J lost 3 bases, and 9 bases lay in between. Germline V CDR1 and CDR2: MDHEN, SYDVKM. CDR3 length equals 14 residues. CDR3 region: CASSLSGVNQPQHF. The DNA for the CDR3 is TGTGCCAGCAGTTTGTCGGGGGTCAATCAGCCCCAGCATTTT.

J is TRBJ2-7 and V is TRBV6-1; D might be TRBD1 (5 bases). This CDR3 contains 15 residues. Trimming stripped 2 bases from V and 2 bases from J, with 13 bases between. Per the germline V gene, CDR1 is MNHNS and CDR2 is SASEGT. The DNA for the CDR3 is TGTGCCAGCAGTGAATGGGGTAGGGGTACCTACGAGCAGTACTTC. This codes for CASSEWGRGTYEQYF.

The chain uses TRBV5-1 and TRBJ2-4; D uncertain. Germline-derived CDR1 and CDR2 are SGHRS and YFSETQ. Deletions cut 0 bases from V and 0 bases from J, with 7 bases between. This CDR3 is 15 amino acids long. The CDR3 is CASSLGVLAKNIQYF. The CDR3 nucleotides are TGCGCCAGCAGCTTGGGGGTTTTAGCCAAAAACATTCAGTACTTC.

The chain carries TRBV7-3 and TRBJ2-5, with a weak D call TRBD1 (6 bases). Between the trimmed V and J ends, which lost 2 bases and 5 bases, there was a span of 15 bases. Looked up from germline, CDR1 is SGHTA and CDR2 is FQGTGA. The CDR3 is made up of 15 amino acids. The CDR3 sequence is CASSLGIRQEETQYF. The CDR3 nucleotides read TGTGCCAGCAGCTTAGGGATAAGACAGGAGGAGACCCAGTACTTC.